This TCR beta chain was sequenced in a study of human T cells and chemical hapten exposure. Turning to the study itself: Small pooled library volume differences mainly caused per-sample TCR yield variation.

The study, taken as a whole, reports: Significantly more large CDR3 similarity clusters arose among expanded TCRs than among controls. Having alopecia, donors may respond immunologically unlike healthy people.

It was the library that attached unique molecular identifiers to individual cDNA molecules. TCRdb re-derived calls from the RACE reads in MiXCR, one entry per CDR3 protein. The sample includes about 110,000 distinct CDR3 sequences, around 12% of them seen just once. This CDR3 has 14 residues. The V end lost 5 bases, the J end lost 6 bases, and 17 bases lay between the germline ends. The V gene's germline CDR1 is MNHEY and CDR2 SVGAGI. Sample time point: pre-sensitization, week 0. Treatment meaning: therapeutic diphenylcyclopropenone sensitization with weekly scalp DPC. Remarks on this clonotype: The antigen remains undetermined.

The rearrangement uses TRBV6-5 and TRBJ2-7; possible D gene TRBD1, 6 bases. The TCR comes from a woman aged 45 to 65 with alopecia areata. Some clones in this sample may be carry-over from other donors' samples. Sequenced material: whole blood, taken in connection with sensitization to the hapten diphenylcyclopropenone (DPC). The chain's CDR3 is CASSRTRGSGEQYF. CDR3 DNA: TGTGCCAGCAGTCGTACCAGGGGATCCGGCGAGCAGTACTTC.